Listed here are 28 T cell receptor beta chains from one sample, sequenced in a study of radiotherapy plus CTLA-4 blockade in lung cancer. Generated by immunoSEQ multiplex PCR, the TCRdb table keeps only in-frame clones and is missing some. Found here are 90,000 to 95,000 clones, about 80% of them singletons; the top ten hold 0.65% to 0.9%. Sequences were derived from peripheral blood, sampled from a patient treated with radiotherapy plus ipilimumab. The receptors were sampled from a human donor with non-small cell lung cancer who had stable disease on radiotherapy plus ipilimumab.

The genes are TRBV11-2 and TRBJ1-1, with a weak D call TRBD1 (6 bases). The CDR3 loop spans 15 amino acids. Germline values: CDR1 SGHAT, CDR2 FQNNGV. V shed 1 base and J shed 6 bases, with 15 bases lying between them. The CDR3 DNA sequence: TGTGCCAGCAGCTTAGGAATACAGGGAACATCTGAAGCTTTCTTT. The encoded protein is CASSLGIQGTSEAFF.

This clone was found once. The chain uses TRBV5-6 and TRBJ1-4; TRBD1 might be the D (5 bases). Trimming removed 4 bases at V and 4 bases at J, with 14 bases between. The length of the CDR3 is 15 residues. Germline CDR1 SGHDT, CDR2 YYEEEE. The CDR3 DNA reads TGTGCCAGCAGCGAATACAGGCCCGGTAATGAAAAACTGTTTTTT. It is translated as CASSEYRPGNEKLFF.

This chain connects TRBV6-5 to TRBJ1-2; D remains unclear. The CDR3 totals 13 residues. V shed 0 bases and J shed 10 bases, with 12 bases lying between them. Germline V lookup: CDR1 MNHEY, CDR2 SVGAGI. CDR3 nucleotide sequence: TGTGCCAGCAGTTACTCTAGTGCCGACTCCTACACCTTC. It encodes CASSYSSADSYTF.

CDR3 loop: CASSLAGTSGAQYF. The CDR3 DNA sequence: TGTGCCAGCAGCTTAGCCGGGACTAGCGGAGCCCAGTACTTC. V usage is TRBV11-3 and J usage is TRBJ2-5; 11 bases match TRBD2. Germline CDR1 SGHNT, CDR2 YENEEA. The trim removed 1 base at V and 9 bases at J, leaving 4 bases unmatched. This CDR3 comprises 14 residues.

The chain couples TRBV28 to TRBJ1-6, with no clear D. V shed 8 bases and J shed 7 bases, with 9 bases lying between them. CDR3 length: 12 residues. Germline V gene data show CDR1 as MDHEN and CDR2 as SYDVKM. In DNA, the CDR3 is TGTGCCAGCGCGAAAGGGAATTCACCCCTCCACTTT. It codes for CASAKGNSPLHF.

The J gene is TRBJ1-5, the V gene TRBV28; 7 bases map to TRBD1. This CDR3 has 15 amino acids. Unmatched junction bases numbered 5, after V lost 5 bases and J lost 1 base. Germline lookup yields CDR1 MDHEN and CDR2 SYDVKM. The CDR3, as DNA: TGTGCCAGCAGTCCCGAGGGACAGAGCAATCAGCCCCAGCATTTT. This translates into CASSPEGQSNQPQHF.

The chain is built from TRBV7-9 and TRBJ2-1; 9 nucleotides match TRBD1. Per the germline V gene, CDR1 is SEHNR and CDR2 is FQNEAQ (reference sequence). Losses at the gene ends were 2 bases for V and 3 bases for J; bases not matched to a gene: 5. The CDR3 covers 16 residues. CDR3 sequence: CASSLQGQGNYNEQFF. In DNA form, the CDR3 reads TGTGCCAGCAGCTTACAGGGACAGGGTAACTACAATGAGCAGTTCTTC.

This clone was counted a single time. The V call is TRBV5-1, the J call TRBJ1-1, with TRBD1 matching over 9 bases. Trimming at V came to 2 bases and at J to 2 bases, leaving 4 bases not matched to a gene. This CDR3 spans 15 amino acids. Germline V gene lookup returns CDR1 SGHRS and CDR2 YFSETQ. The CDR3 nucleotides are TGCGCCAGCAGCTTTGGACAGGGGATCAACACTGAAGCTTTCTTT. This sequence encodes CASSFGQGINTEAFF.

V is TRBV28 and J is TRBJ2-7; the D is unclear. The CDR3 is 14 amino acids. The germline V gene has CDR1 MDHEN and CDR2 SYDVKM. V lost 3 bases and J lost 0, with 9 bases in between. Here the CDR3 DNA reads TGTGCCAGCAGTTTCGGTGGGTCCTCCTACGAGCAGTACTTC. This sequence encodes CASSFGGSSYEQYF. Complete variable domain (other parts from reference TRBV28 and TRBJ2-7): DVKVTQSSRYLVKRTGEKVFLECVQDMDHENMFWYRQDPGLGLRLIYFSYDVKMKEKGDIPEGYSVSREKKERFSLILESASTNQTSMYLCASSFGGSSYEQYFGPGTRLTVT.

The chain couples TRBV5-1 to TRBJ2-1, with 11 bases matching TRBD2. The CDR3 loop spans 15 amino acids. Germline CDR1 reads SGHRS; CDR2 reads YFSETQ. V lost 2 bases and J lost 7; bases outside the gene matches: 5. DNA for the CDR3: TGCGCCAGCAGCTTTAGCGGGGGGGCAGGGAATGAGCAGTTCTTC. It is translated as CASSFSGGAGNEQFF.

The chain uses TRBV12-5 and TRBJ2-7, with TRBD1 identical over 7 bases. V lost 7 bases to trimming and J lost 3 bases; unmatched junction nucleotides: 9. CDR1 and CDR2 (germline): LGHNT, FRNRAP. CDR3 size: 14 residues. Here the CDR3 reads CASATTGTIYEQYF. CDR3 DNA sequence: TGTGCTAGTGCCACGACAGGGACCATCTACGAGCAGTACTTC.

Only a few counts were recorded for this clone. V usage is TRBV2 and J usage is TRBJ1-4; a weak D match, TRBD1 (6 bases). V was pared by 4 bases and J by 7 bases, with 16 bases between. Germline CDR1 SNHLY, CDR2 FYNNEI. This CDR3 spans 15 amino acids. In DNA form, the CDR3 reads TGTGCCAGCAGTGGGTCAGGGGATAGAAGTGAAAAACTGTTTTTT. Encoded protein: CASSGSGDRSEKLFF.

This chain joins TRBV6-5 and TRBJ1-6; D uncertain. V was shortened by 0 bases and J by 13 bases, with 13 bases between the two germline ends. Per germline, CDR1 MNHEY and CDR2 SVGAGI. This CDR3 comprises 14 residues. CDR3: CASSYSTAVSPLHF. The CDR3 coding sequence is TGTGCCAGCAGTTACTCGACGGCAGTTTCGCCCCTCCACTTT.

The V call is TRBV30, the J call TRBJ1-1; D might be TRBD1 (5 bases). The CDR3 totals 12 residues. V lost 1 base and J lost 8, with 11 bases in between. The germline V gene encodes CDR1 GTSNPN and CDR2 SVGIG (reference sequence). The CDR3 is CAWSGEEGEAFF. The CDR3 DNA reads TGTGCCTGGAGTGGCGAGGAGGGGGAAGCTTTCTTT.

The V call is TRBV5-8, the J call TRBJ1-2; 10 bases fit TRBD1. Trimming removed 4 bases from V and 4 bases from J; junction bases left unmatched: 16. The germline gives CDR1 SGHTS, CDR2 YDEGEE. The CDR3 sequence is 18 residues long. This chain's CDR3 is CASSPTGVTGGERYGYTF. For the CDR3, the DNA is TGTGCCAGCAGCCCTACCGGGGTGACAGGGGGCGAACGCTATGGCTACACCTTC.

J is TRBJ2-3 and V is TRBV2, with 11 positions matching TRBD2. This CDR3 is built from 15 residues. CDR1 and CDR2 (germline): SNHLY, FYNNEI. The V segment lost 1 base and the J segment 6 bases; nucleotides outside the gene matches: 3. The CDR3, as DNA: TGTGCCAGCAGTGAAGGCGGGACTAGCGGCGATACGCAGTATTTT. This translates into CASSEGGTSGDTQYF.

This clone has just a few counts. The chain links TRBV28 to TRBJ1-2, with TRBD1 matching over 8 bases. Per germline, CDR1 MDHEN and CDR2 SYDVKM. The CDR3 runs 15 residues. The V segment lost 6 bases and the J segment 4 bases; nucleotides outside the gene matches: 10. CDR3 protein: CASRTGAGNLYGYTF. CDR3 DNA: TGTGCCAGCAGGACAGGGGCGGGAAACCTCTATGGCTACACCTTC.

This sequence joins TRBV7-2 and TRBJ1-1; possible D gene TRBD1, 6 bases. The CDR3 is made up of 13 amino acids. The germline V gene has CDR1 SGHTA and CDR2 FQGNSA. The germline V and J ends were trimmed by 5 bases and 4 bases, with 11 bases remaining between them. CDR3 in DNA: TGTGCCAGCAGCCAAGGAGGGGGCACTGAAGCTTTCTTT. This encodes CASSQGGGTEAFF.

This clone was seen more than once but under ten times. This sequence joins TRBV18 and TRBJ1-1; a weak D match, TRBD1 (5 bases). The CDR3 is 15 residues long. CDR1 is KGHSH, CDR2 LQKENI, per germline. V dropped 0 bases and J dropped 5 bases, with 13 bases sitting between them. The CDR3 nucleotides are TGTGCCAGCTCACCACCCGGGACCCTGAGGACTGAAGCTTTCTTT. Protein product: CASSPPGTLRTEAFF.

The CDR3 spells CATSRAVGGRSLQETQYF. The CDR3 coding sequence is TGTGCCACCAGCAGAGCTGTAGGGGGGAGGAGTCTTCAAGAGACCCAGTACTTC. This rearrangement joins TRBV15 to TRBJ2-5; D possibly matches TRBD1 or TRBD2 (6 bases each). V lost 1 base to trimming and J lost 2 bases, with 20 bases between them. The length of the CDR3 is 18 residues. The germline V gene has CDR1 LNHNV and CDR2 YYDKDF (reference sequence). The full variable domain, in which reference TRBV15 and TRBJ2-5 provide the parts outside the CDR3, is DAMVIQNPRYQVTQFGKPVTLSCSQTLNHNVMYWYQQKSSQAPKLLFHYYDKDFNNEADTPDNFQSRRPNTSFCFLDIRSPGLGDTAMYLCATSRAVGGRSLQETQYFGPGTRLLVL.

The chain is built from TRBV5-1 and TRBJ2-5; 9 bases line up with TRBD1. This CDR3 spans 15 amino acids. Germline V gives CDR1 SGHRS, CDR2 YFSETQ. The V gene end was trimmed by 1 base and the J gene end by 4 bases; junction bases not matched to a gene: 5. CDR3 protein: CASSLMSTGGETQYF. In nucleotides, the CDR3 is TGCGCCAGCAGCTTGATGTCGACAGGGGGAGAGACCCAGTACTTC.

V usage is TRBV6-6 and J usage is TRBJ1-1; D not certain. V was cut by 8 bases and J by 4 bases, with 11 bases left in between. CDR1 is MNHNY, CDR2 SVGAGI, per germline (reference sequence). CDR3 length: 12 amino acids. As DNA, the CDR3 is TGTGCCAGCGGAACCCTCTCCACTGAAGCTTTCTTT. This codes for CASGTLSTEAFF.

The chain joins TRBV7-2 to TRBJ2-3; TRBD2 matches at 7 bases. Per the germline V gene, CDR1 is SGHTA and CDR2 is FQGNSA. The length of the CDR3 is 14 residues. The trim removed 0 bases at V and 4 bases at J, leaving 1 base unmatched. CDR3 DNA sequence: TGTGCCAGCAGCTTAGCGGGGGGGGCAGATACGCAGTATTTT. Its translation: CASSLAGGADTQYF.

The chain uses TRBV5-5 and TRBJ2-6; TRBD1 matches 10 bases. This CDR3 contains 19 residues. Losses at the gene ends were 5 bases for V and 1 base for J; bases not matched to a gene: 12. Germline assignment: CDR1 SGHKS and CDR2 YYEKEE (reference sequence). The CDR3 DNA follows: TGTGCCAGCAGTCCCCATTCACCGGGACAGGGGTCTGGGGCCAACGTCCTGACTTTC. It is translated as CASSPHSPGQGSGANVLTF.

This clone is a singleton in its sample. A junction end diverges from the germline sequence, so it may reflect a read error. The chain combines TRBV5-1 with TRBJ1-6; the D gene is possibly TRBD1 (6 bases). Germline V lookup: CDR1 SGHRS, CDR2 YFSETQ. The CDR3 has 16 residues. CDR3 loop: CASSLVTRGINSPLHF. Here the CDR3 DNA reads TGCGCCAGCAGCTTGGTCACGAGGGGGATTAATTCGCCCCTCCACTTT.

CDR3 sequence (DNA): TGTGCCAGCAGCTACACAGGGGTGGGGAACACTGAAGCTTTCTTT. It yields the protein CASSYTGVGNTEAFF. The chain combines TRBV7-3 with TRBJ1-1, with 7 bases matching TRBD1. Trimming cost V 4 bases and J 1 base; bases outside gene matches: 6. The CDR3 sequence is 15 residues long. Germline CDR1 and CDR2: SGHTA and FQGTGA.

This clone was detected a few times. The V and J genes are TRBV15 and TRBJ1-1, with D tentatively TRBD1 (5 bases). This CDR3 is built from 17 residues. Trimming cost V 2 bases and J 2 bases, with 18 bases left between them. Per germline, CDR1 LNHNV and CDR2 YYDKDF (reference sequence). The CDR3 sequence: CATSRRRTGTANTEAFF. CDR3 bases: TGTGCCACCAGCAGACGCCGAACCGGGACGGCAAACACTGAAGCTTTCTTT.

The gene calls are TRBV27 and TRBJ1-1; 7 nucleotides line up with TRBD1. The CDR3 extends over 15 amino acids. V was clipped by 2 bases and J by 1 base; unmatched bases: 4. Per the germline V gene, CDR1 is MNHEY and CDR2 is SMNVEV (reference sequence). CDR3: CASSLTRDRNTEAFF. Here the CDR3 DNA reads TGTGCCAGCAGTTTAACTCGGGACAGGAACACTGAAGCTTTCTTT.